Listed below are T cell receptor beta chains from one sample, sequenced in a study of blood T cell repertoires in COVID-19. The assay was immunoSEQ multiplex PCR, and TCRdb's table has in-frame clones only and misses some. This table holds roughly 240,000 clones, 70% to 85% found once. Sequences were obtained from peripheral blood. The receptors were gathered from an elderly woman with acute or convalescent COVID-19. CDR3s include the opening cysteine and the closing phenylalanine or tryptophan. The D gene is left open where the match is weak. Part of the rows lack a size; the others show once, few, many or a class for expanded clones.

TRBJ2-2,TRBV7-2,18,NA,TRBD2,CASSRQPGRGRNTGELFF,TGTGCCAGCAGCCGTCAACCCGGGAGGGGTCGGAACACCGGGGAGCTGTTTTTT
TRBJ1-5,TRBV6-5,15,few,NA,CASSRDFSSNQPQHF,TGTGCCAGCAGTCGGGACTTTTCTAGCAATCAGCCCCAGCATTTT
TRBJ1-2,TRBV5-4,15,NA,TRBD1,CASSLVSGGHYGYTF,TGTGCCAGCAGCTTGGTGTCAGGGGGGCACTATGGCTACACCTTC
TRBJ2-7,TRBV6-5,15,NA,TRBD2,CASRRLAGGDYEQYF,TGTGCCAGCAGGAGGCTAGCGGGGGGAGACTACGAGCAGTACTTC
TRBJ2-3,TRBV5-4,16,NA,TRBD1,CASSFTGTGTADTQYF,TGTGCCAGCAGCTTTACCGGGACAGGGACCGCAGATACGCAGTATTTT
TRBJ1-2,TRBV28,14,NA,TRBD1,CASSLGGTAYGYTF,TGTGCCAGCAGTTTAGGTGGGACAGCCTATGGCTACACCTTC
TRBJ2-7,TRBV28,14,NA,TRBD2,CASSLSGRIDEQYF,TGTGCCAGCAGTTTGAGCGGGAGGATTGACGAGCAGTACTTC
TRBJ2-2,TRBV7-2,18,once,TRBD2,CASSSARGTSGVRRELFF,TGTGCCAGCAGCTCTGCGCGCGGGACTAGCGGGGTACGGCGGGAGCTGTTTTTT
TRBJ1-1,TRBV4-3,17,NA,TRBD1,CASSRGGVDAMNTEAFF,TGCGCCAGCAGCCGAGGGGGCGTTGATGCCATGAACACTGAAGCTTTCTTT
TRBJ2-3,TRBV5-4,17,NA,TRBD2,CASSAGTRLVRTDTQYF,TGTGCCAGCAGCGCCGGGACTAGGCTTGTACGGACAGATACGCAGTATTTT
TRBJ1-4,TRBV19,15,NA,NA,CASRADQATNEKLFF,TGTGCCAGTCGTGCTGATCAGGCAACTAATGAAAAACTGTTTTTT
TRBJ2-1,TRBV11-1,16,NA,TRBD1,CASSLTRDRGLWEQFF,TGTGCCAGCAGCTTAACACGGGACAGGGGACTTTGGGAGCAGTTCTTC
TRBJ2-7,TRBV9,17,NA,TRBD2,CASSPRTSGRAPYEQYF,TGTGCCAGCAGCCCTAGGACTAGCGGGAGGGCCCCCTACGAGCAGTACTTC
TRBJ2-3,TRBV7-2,14,NA,TRBD2,CASSLRGGLDTQYF,TGTGCCAGCAGCTTGCGGGGGGGCTTAGATACGCAGTATTTT
TRBJ2-7,TRBV3-1/TRBV3-2,20,NA,TRBD2,CASSPLLRQGTSGRAREQYF,TGTGCCAGCAGCCCGCTACTTCGACAGGGGACTAGCGGGAGGGCCCGAGAGCAGTACTTC
TRBJ2-4,TRBV6-2/TRBV6-3,15,NA,NA,CASSIPGRAKNIQYF,TGTGCCAGCAGCATTCCAGGGCGTGCCAAAAACATTCAGTACTTC
TRBJ2-3,TRBV3-1/TRBV3-2,14,NA,TRBD2,CASSPSGSVYTQYF,TGTGCCAGCAGCCCAAGCGGGAGTGTGTATACGCAGTATTTT
TRBJ1-2,TRBV5-1,14,NA,NA,CASRLTVGEDGYTF,TGCGCCAGCAGGCTCACAGTGGGGGAGGATGGCTACACCTTC
TRBJ1-1,TRBV9,15,NA,NA,CASSTEQGGSAEAFF,TGTGCCAGCAGCACCGAACAGGGAGGGAGCGCTGAAGCTTTCTTT
TRBJ1-2,TRBV11-2,16,NA,TRBD1,CASSSRAWASGGGYTF,TGTGCCAGCAGCTCCCGAGCTTGGGCGTCAGGGGGTGGCTACACCTTC
TRBJ1-3,TRBV5-5,14,NA,TRBD1,CASSEGQGGNTIYF,TGTGCCAGCAGCGAGGGACAGGGAGGAAACACCATATATTTT
TRBJ2-5,TRBV5-5,12,NA,NA,CASSPAGETQYF,TGTGCCAGCAGCCCTGCGGGGGAGACCCAGTACTTC
TRBJ2-3,TRBV3-1/TRBV3-2,16,NA,NA,CASSQDTHRWTDTQYF,TGTGCCAGCAGCCAAGATACTCACAGGTGGACAGATACGCAGTATTTT